These 29 T cell receptor beta chains share one sample of origin, sequenced in a study of T cells in women clearing cervical HPV infection. The assay was immunoSEQ multiplex PCR, and TCRdb's table has in-frame clones only and misses some. Here the sample table reports about 25,000 clones. Sequences were obtained from blood buffy coat. These TCRs come from a woman between 18 and 70 years old with a cervical HPV16 infection that either progressed to CIN3+ or cleared (not recorded which).

Details on this clone: The DNA ends 3 residues before the CDR3 does, and the rest of the CDR3 is filled in from the germline J gene. The rearrangement links TRBV13 to TRBJ2-7, with D maybe TRBD1 (6 bases). The CDR3 is 14 residues long. Germline CDR1 reads PRHDT; CDR2 reads FYEKMQ (reference sequence). Trimming removed 5 bases at V and 4 bases at J, with 15 bases between. Partial CDR3 DNA: TGTGCCAGCAGCCAACAGGGTATTGGGTACGAG. Translated: CASSQQGIGYE. The full CDR3 protein is CASSQQGIGYEQYF. Full variable domain (remainder filled in from reference TRBV13 and TRBJ2-7): AAGVIQSPRHLIKEKRETATLKCYPIPRHDTVYWYQQGPGQDPQFLISFYEKMQSDKGSIPDRFSAQQFSDYHSELNMSSLELGDSALYFCASSQQGIGYEQYFGPGTRLTVT.

Notes on this clone: The read gets to within 3 residues of the CDR3 end, and the germline J gene fills in the rest. This sequence joins TRBV6-2 or TRBV6-3 and TRBJ2-2; D remains ambiguous. Germline CDR1 is MNHEY and CDR2 is SVGEGT. CDR3 length: 16 residues. CDR3 DNA (partial): TGTGCCAGCAGACCGGATCCCGGGTCAACTAATGAAAAG. Amino acids: CASRPDPGSTNEK. The whole CDR3 is CASRPDPGSTNEKLFF.

About this clone itself: With the read ending 3 residues before the CDR3 end, the germline J gene is used to fill in that end. V gene TRBV5-6 combines with J gene TRBJ2-1; D gene unclear. The CDR3 has 14 residues. Germline assignment: CDR1 SGHDT and CDR2 YYEEEE. V gave up 7 bases and J gave up 1 base, with 12 bases separating them. The CDR3 region is CASSPRQSYNEQFF. The CDR3 bases that were read are TGTGCCAGCTCGCCGAGACAATCCTACAATGAG.

In the case of this clone: The read terminates 3 residues ahead of where the CDR3 ends, so the germline J gene completes it. The chain carries TRBV4-1 and TRBJ2-7; TRBD1 matches 9 bases. Germline CDR1 and CDR2: MGHRA and YSYEKL. V lost 2 bases and J lost 4; bases outside the gene matches: 6. CDR3 length: 15 amino acids. The part of the CDR3 DNA that was read is TGCGCCAGCAGCCAATATGGGGACAGGGCTTACGAG. Its protein is CASSQYGDRAYE. Given in full, the CDR3 is CASSQYGDRAYEQYF.

About this clone itself: The observed sequence ends 3 residues before the CDR3 terminus, with the missing tail filled in from the germline J gene. The chain is built from TRBV12-3 or TRBV12-4 and TRBJ2-3, with 8 positions matching TRBD2. Germline trimming cut 0 bases from V and 4 bases from J; bases unmatched to any gene: 6. The CDR3 loop spans 16 amino acids. The CDR3 protein is CASSLAGLATADTQYF. The sequenced CDR3 bases are TGTGCCAGCAGTTTAGCCGGACTAGCTACCGCAGATACG.

For this clone: The read halts 3 residues ahead of the CDR3 end, with the missing end drawn from the germline J gene. J is TRBJ2-2 and V is TRBV7-9; the match to TRBD1 covers 8 bases. Germline V gene sequence: CDR1 SEHNR, CDR2 FQNEAQ (reference sequence). This CDR3 contains 12 residues. The CDR3 loop is CASSLEDRVLFF. CDR3 DNA (partial): TGTGCCAGCAGCTTAGAGGACAGGGTG.

Points on this clone: Coverage ceases 3 residues before the CDR3 finishes, and the germline J gene fills in the end. The chain recombines TRBV7-6 with TRBJ1-3; no firm D call. CDR3 length: 18 residues. Trimming took off 5 bases at V and 0 bases at J, with 20 bases between the two ends. Germline values: CDR1 SGHVS, CDR2 FNYEAQ. The sequenced CDR3 bases are TGTGCCAGCAGCCCCCAGAGGCCGACTGACCACTCTGGAAACACC. It codes for CASSPQRPTDHSGNT. The full CDR3 is CASSPQRPTDHSGNTIYF.

For this clone: The CDR3 is cut off 3 residues early in the read; its end comes from the germline J gene. This chain uses TRBV18 with TRBJ1-3; 9 bases align to TRBD1. CDR1 is KGHSH and CDR2 is LQKENI in the germline V gene. The CDR3 is 15 amino acids. V was clipped by 2 bases and J by 4 bases; unmatched bases: 3. Partial CDR3 DNA: TGTGCCAGCTCACCAGGGACAGGGCCGGGAAACACC. Its protein is CASSPGTGPGNT. The entire CDR3 reads CASSPGTGPGNTIYF.

Note on this clone: From the germline J gene comes the end of the CDR3, since the read stops 3 residues before it. At the DNA level, this CDR3 is encoded by other sequences in the same sample as well. The V and J genes are TRBV6-2 or TRBV6-3 and TRBJ2-3, with 12 nucleotides matching TRBD2. Germline CDR1 and CDR2: MNHEY and SVGEGT. This CDR3 is built from 15 residues. J lost 6 bases, V lost 4 bases, and 5 bases had no gene match. Partial CDR3 DNA: TGTGCCAGCAGTTCACTAGCGGGGGGTTCGGATACG. Amino acids: CASSSLAGGSDT. In full, the CDR3 is CASSSLAGGSDTQYF.

Turning to this clone: The read terminates 3 residues before the CDR3 end, so the remaining end is supplied by the germline J gene. V gene TRBV19 combines with J gene TRBJ1-4; TRBD1 matches at 7 bases. The germline V gene has CDR1 LNHDA and CDR2 SQIVND (reference sequence). The CDR3 runs 15 residues. After removal of 6 bases from V and 8 bases from J, the junction contained 12 bases not matched to a gene. Partial CDR3 DNA: TGTGCCAGTAGCCAAGGACAGGCTACACGGGAAAAA. Translated: CASSQGQATREK. The CDR3 as a whole reads CASSQGQATREKLFF.

About this clone itself: The CDR3 end is not reached by the read, which stops 3 residues before it; the germline J gene fills it in. The J gene is TRBJ2-1, the V gene TRBV7-9, with TRBD2 matching 7 bases. V was clipped by 5 bases and J by 5 bases; unmatched bases: 9. CDR3 length: 15 amino acids. Germline V CDR1 and CDR2: SEHNR, FQNEAQ (reference sequence). The CDR3 reads CASSHGGLADNEQFF. The DNA read from the CDR3 is TGTGCCAGCAGCCACGGAGGGCTAGCGGACAATGAG.

Note on this clone: The read finishes 3 residues shy of the CDR3 end, and the germline J gene is used to complete it. V and J are TRBV5-1 and TRBJ1-1; TRBD1 matches 8 bases. This CDR3 has 14 residues. The V and J ends lost 4 bases and 1 base, in that order; junction bases with no gene match: 3. Per the germline V gene, CDR1 is SGHRS and CDR2 is YFSETQ. The sequenced part of the CDR3 DNA is TGCGCCAGCAGCGCGGGACAGGAGAACACTGAA. The encoded protein is CASSAGQENTE. The whole CDR3 sequence is CASSAGQENTEAFF.

Points on this clone: Read data end 3 residues before the CDR3 end; the end is taken from the germline J gene. The chain has TRBV7-9 and TRBJ1-6; D remains ambiguous. CDR1 SEHNR and CDR2 FQNEAQ come from the germline V gene (reference sequence). Trimming removed 1 base from V and 11 bases from J, with 6 bases in between. The length of the CDR3 is 12 residues. The CDR3 loop reads CASSLEQPPLHF. The covered CDR3 bases are TGTGCCAGCAGCTTAGAACAGCCACCC.

About this clone: The read stops 3 residues short of the end of the CDR3; the missing end is completed from the germline J gene. The chain links TRBV6-1 to TRBJ2-3; 7 positions match TRBD2. V shed 3 bases, J shed 2 bases, and the junction held 5 bases outside the gene matches. The CDR3 consists of 15 residues. CDR1 and CDR2 (germline): MNHNS, SASEGT. CDR3 bases read: TGTGCCAGCAGTGAGAGCCTAGCGGCCACAGATACG. Its translation is CASSESLAATDT. The full CDR3 reads CASSESLAATDTQYF.

About this clone: Read data end 3 residues before the CDR3 end; the end is taken from the germline J gene. The rearrangement links TRBV7-6 to TRBJ2-7, with TRBD2 identical over 8 bases. Unmatched junction bases numbered 8, after V lost 2 bases and J lost 2 bases. The germline V gene encodes CDR1 SGHVS and CDR2 FNYEAQ. The CDR3 is 16 amino acids. CDR3 DNA (partial): TGTGCCAGCAGCTTACTGAGCGGGGGACCAACCTACGAG. Translation: CASSLLSGGPTYE. The entire CDR3 reads CASSLLSGGPTYEQYF.

For this clone: The read gets to within 3 residues of the CDR3 end, and the germline J gene fills in the rest. The V call is TRBV18, the J call TRBJ1-2; D remains unclear. CDR1 is KGHSH, CDR2 LQKENI, per germline. The CDR3 has 15 residues. The CDR3 DNA, read in part, is TGTGCCAGCTCACCCGGAGTAGGGTCCTACAATGAC. Its translation is CASSPGVGSYND. The full CDR3 protein reads CASSPGVGSYNDYTF.

The CDR3 bases that were read are TGTGCCAGCAGCCCCGGGACAGGGGTAGGGAATCAGCCC. It codes for CASSPGTGVGNQP. The full CDR3 is CASSPGTGVGNQPQHF. The chain joins TRBV7-6 to TRBJ1-5; 10 bases are a match to TRBD1. The DNA ends 3 residues before the CDR3 does, and the rest of the CDR3 is filled in from the germline J gene. This CDR3 comprises 16 residues. Per germline, CDR1 SGHVS and CDR2 FNYEAQ. The V segment lost 5 bases and the J segment 4 bases; nucleotides outside the gene matches: 8.

The part of the CDR3 DNA that was read is TGCAGTGCCCAAGCGGGGGGTACTTCGGGTGAG. Its protein product is CSAQAGGTSGE. In full, the CDR3 is CSAQAGGTSGEQFF. The chain carries TRBV20-1 and TRBJ2-1, with 9 bases matching TRBD2. The observed sequence ends 3 residues before the CDR3 terminus, with the missing tail filled in from the germline J gene. The V gene end was trimmed by 6 bases and the J gene end by 9 bases; junction bases not matched to a gene: 12. CDR1 and CDR2 from the germline V gene are DFQATT and SNEGSKA (reference sequence). CDR3 length: 14 amino acids.

About this clone itself: The read comes to an end 3 residues before the CDR3 does, leaving the germline J gene to fill in the end. The genes are TRBV7-2 and TRBJ1-2; D not certain. Germline V gene data show CDR1 as SGHTA and CDR2 as FQGNSA. Trimming removed 7 bases at V and 0 bases at J, with 15 bases between. CDR3 length: 15 amino acids. The CDR3 protein is CASNKPGATNYGYTF. The DNA read from the CDR3 is TGTGCCAGCAACAAGCCAGGCGCCACTAACTATGGC.

About this clone: At one end the junction does not follow the germline gene, possibly because of a read error. The read stops 3 residues short of the end of the CDR3; the missing end is completed from the germline J gene. The sample has other DNA sequences that encode this CDR3 too. This sequence joins TRBV6-2 or TRBV6-3 and TRBJ1-3; the D is unclear. The CDR3 is made up of 15 amino acids. Germline loops: CDR1 MNHEY, CDR2 SVGEGT. CDR3 residues: CASSPDTSSGNTIYF. Partial CDR3 DNA: TGTGCCAGCAGTCCCGACACCAGCTCTGGAAACACT.

Concerning this clone itself: The read ends 3 residues early relative to the CDR3; the germline J gene fills the gap. The gene calls are TRBV28 and TRBJ2-7; 10 nucleotides align to TRBD2. Trimming took 2 bases from V and 3 from J; bases not matched to a gene: 4. The length of the CDR3 is 15 residues. Looked up from germline, CDR1 is MDHEN and CDR2 is SYDVKM. CDR3 sequence: CASSLLAGDHYEQYF. CDR3 bases read: TGTGCCAGCAGTTTACTAGCGGGGGATCACTACGAG.

About this clone: The CDR3 is cut off 3 residues early in the read; its end comes from the germline J gene. The J gene is TRBJ2-3, the V gene TRBV7-2, with D perhaps matching TRBD1 or TRBD2 (6 bases each). This CDR3 region has 15 residues. CDR1 is SGHTA and CDR2 is FQGNSA in the germline V gene. CDR3 loop: CASSAGQGNLETQYF. The sequenced CDR3 bases are TGTGCCAGCAGCGCGGGACAAGGGAATTTGGAGACG.

Comments on this clone: The CDR3 is cut off 3 residues early in the read; its end comes from the germline J gene. The chain employs TRBV5-1 and TRBJ1-1; weak D call: TRBD1 (6 bases). The CDR3 contains 20 residues. V was pared by 3 bases and J by 1 base, with 28 bases between. Germline V gives CDR1 SGHRS, CDR2 YFSETQ. The CDR3 is CASSSSLGGDNKRRNTEAFF. CDR3 bases read: TGCGCCAGCAGCTCGTCCCTGGGGGGGGACAACAAAAGAAGGAACACTGAA.

Concerning this clone: The read halts 3 residues ahead of the CDR3 end, with the missing end drawn from the germline J gene. The chain has TRBV2 and TRBJ1-1; TRBD1 matches 7 bases. J lost 1 base, V lost 8 bases, and 4 bases had no gene match. Germline V lookup: CDR1 SNHLY, CDR2 FYNNEI. This CDR3 is built from 13 residues. The part of the CDR3 DNA that was read is TGTGCCAGCCCGGGACAGCCGAACACTGAA. Residues: CASPGQPNTE. The full CDR3 protein is CASPGQPNTEAFF.

Notes on this clone: Read data end 3 residues before the CDR3 end; the end is taken from the germline J gene. The rearrangement uses TRBV12-3 or TRBV12-4 and TRBJ1-2; TRBD1 aligns across 11 bases. The CDR3 consists of 15 residues. V lost 7 bases to trimming and J lost 7 bases; unmatched junction nucleotides: 11. CDR3 loop: CASTDGQGAMLGYTF. The covered CDR3 bases are TGTGCCAGCACCGACGGACAGGGGGCGATGCTTGGC.

About this clone itself: The observed sequence ends 3 residues before the CDR3 terminus, with the missing tail filled in from the germline J gene. This chain joins TRBV30 and TRBJ2-2, with TRBD2 as a possible D gene (6 bases). Trimming took off 5 bases at V and 7 bases at J, with 14 bases between the two ends. The CDR3 length is 13 residues. Germline V gene sequence: CDR1 GTSNPN, CDR2 SVGIG (reference sequence). The CDR3 is CAWERAGGGELFF. The CDR3 DNA, read in part, is TGTGCCTGGGAGCGGGCGGGCGGCGGGGAG.

As to this clone: Read sequence stops 3 residues before the CDR3 end, and the germline J gene provides the missing end. The chain joins TRBV19 to TRBJ2-1, with 8 bases fitting TRBD2. J gave up 7 bases and V 1 base, and 6 bases lay outside the gene matches. The CDR3 consists of 15 residues. Germline V gives CDR1 LNHDA, CDR2 SQIVND (reference sequence). Partial CDR3 DNA: TGTGCCAGTAGTATAGGTGGCGGGGGGCCAAATGAG. This translates into CASSIGGGGPNE. The CDR3 as a whole reads CASSIGGGGPNEQFF.

Comments on this clone: From the germline J gene comes the end of the CDR3, since the read stops 3 residues before it. This rearrangement joins TRBV18 to TRBJ2-7; 8 nucleotides match TRBD1. The V gene's germline CDR1 is KGHSH and CDR2 LQKENI. This CDR3 region has 18 residues. V lost 5 bases, J lost 4 bases, and 19 bases stayed unmatched. The CDR3 DNA, read in part, is TGTGCCAGCTCATCTTGGACAGGGACCCCACTTAATAGATACGAG. This codes for CASSSWTGTPLNRYE. The complete CDR3 reads CASSSWTGTPLNRYEQYF.

A word on this clone: Coverage ceases 3 residues before the CDR3 finishes, and the germline J gene fills in the end. The J gene is TRBJ1-3, the V gene TRBV9; maybe TRBD1 (6 bases). The CDR3 is 14 amino acids. The germline CDR1 and CDR2 sequences are SGDLS and YYNGEE. V gave up 4 bases and J gave up 7 bases, with 15 bases separating them. CDR3 loop: CASSPSGTKNTIYF. The CDR3 bases that were read are TGTGCCAGCAGCCCCTCTGGGACAAAGAACACC.